These 21 T cell receptor beta chains share one sample of origin, sequenced in a study of cytomegalovirus exposure and HLA in healthy donors. PCR amplification relied on 60 Vbeta primers (plus 13 Jbeta primers). TCRdb's copy holds only in-frame clones and misses some; the assay was immunoSEQ multiplex PCR. The repertoire consists of 110,000 to 150,000 clones, with approximately 80% occurring once and the leading ten covering about 4%. Sequenced: PBMCs. The receptor source for this set is a male donor in good health and CMV-seronegative.

V is TRBV18 and J is TRBJ1-2, with TRBD1 matching 7 bases. The CDR3 has 13 residues. CDR1 is KGHSH, CDR2 LQKENI, per germline. J was trimmed by 3 bases and V by 3 bases; bases with no gene match: 1. The CDR3 spells CASSPGQYYGYTF. In nucleotides, the CDR3 is TGTGCCAGCTCACCGGGACAGTACTATGGCTACACCTTC.

The chain couples TRBV30 to TRBJ1-2, with D perhaps TRBD1 (6 bases). Germline V gene lookup returns CDR1 GTSNPN and CDR2 SVGIG (reference sequence). This CDR3 has 12 residues. The ends were cut back, 2 bases at V and 7 bases at J, with 11 bases in the middle. The CDR3 nucleotides are TGTGCCTGGAGTTCGACAGGTCTTGGCTACACCTTC. Residues: CAWSSTGLGYTF.

This clone was seen a handful of times. This rearrangement joins TRBV28 to TRBJ2-3, with D possibly being TRBD1 (5 bases). Germline CDR1 MDHEN, CDR2 SYDVKM. The CDR3 contains 15 residues. The V end lost 5 bases, the J end lost 2 bases, and 14 bases lay between the germline ends. CDR3 in DNA: TGTGCCAGCAGTCCGACAGCCATGGTCACAGATACGCAGTATTTT. Translation: CASSPTAMVTDTQYF.

The V and J genes are TRBV4-3 and TRBJ2-3; TRBD2 matches at 11 bases. CDR1 and CDR2 (germline): LGHNA, YSLEER. V shed 1 base and J 4 bases; nucleotides not matched to a gene: 7. The CDR3 sequence is 17 residues long. The CDR3 region has the DNA TGCGCCAGCAGCCAAGGGCTAGCGGGGGGCCGGGCAGATACGCAGTATTTT. This gives the protein CASSQGLAGGRADTQYF.

The chain combines TRBV6-6 with TRBJ2-7; 9 bases agree with TRBD1. V lost 7 bases and J lost 3; bases outside the gene matches: 7. The CDR3 has 14 amino acids. Germline CDR1 reads MNHNY; CDR2 reads SVGAGI (reference sequence). The CDR3 spells CASIADRGFYEQYF. The DNA of the CDR3 is TGTGCCAGCATTGCGGACAGGGGATTCTACGAGCAGTACTTC.

The chain employs TRBV5-6 and TRBJ1-1; tentatively, D is TRBD1 (5 bases). Trimming removed 0 bases at V and 5 bases at J, with 14 bases between. The CDR3 is 15 amino acids. Germline V lookup: CDR1 SGHDT, CDR2 YYEEEE. Here the CDR3 reads CASSLAAGGETEAFF. The CDR3 bases are TGTGCCAGCAGCTTGGCCGCCGGGGGAGAGACTGAAGCTTTCTTT.

The chain links TRBV6-5 to TRBJ2-2, with D possibly matching TRBD1 (5 bases). The CDR3 contains 14 residues. CDR1 and CDR2 (germline): MNHEY, SVGAGI. The V gene lost 6 bases and the J gene lost 1 base, with 9 bases spanning the gap. This chain's CDR3 is CASRITGNTGELFF. For the CDR3, the DNA is TGTGCCAGCAGAATCACAGGGAACACCGGGGAGCTGTTTTTT.

The chain has TRBV9 and TRBJ2-7; no clear D gene. The CDR3 has 15 amino acids. In germline, CDR1 is SGDLS, CDR2 YYNGEE. Deletions cut 0 bases from V and 3 bases from J, with 13 bases between. Here the CDR3 reads CASSVGAGPFYEQYF. The CDR3 coding sequence is TGTGCCAGCAGCGTAGGGGCAGGCCCTTTCTACGAGCAGTACTTC. Using reference TRBV9 and TRBJ2-7 for the parts outside the CDR3, the full variable domain is DSGVTQTPKHLITATGQRVTLRCSPRSGDLSVYWYQQSLDQGLQFLIQYYNGEERAKGNILERFSAQQFPDLHSELNLSSLELGDSALYFCASSVGAGPFYEQYFGPGTRLTVT.

CDR3 bases: TGCAGCGCCAGGGTTCTGGGGGAGACCCAGTACTTC. Its protein is CSARVLGETQYF. V is TRBV29-1 and J is TRBJ2-5, with D perhaps TRBD1 (5 bases). This CDR3 is built from 12 residues. V lost 7 bases to trimming and J lost 5 bases, with 14 bases between them. Germline CDR1 reads SQVTM; CDR2 reads ANQGSEA. Filled out from reference TRBV29-1 and TRBJ2-5, the complete variable domain reads SAVISQKPSRDICQRGTSLTIQCQVDSQVTMMFWYRQQPGQSLTLIATANQGSEATYESGFVIDKFPISRPNLTFSTLTVSNMSPEDSSIYLCSARVLGETQYFGPGTRLLVL.

CDR3 in DNA: TGTGCCAGTAGTATAGACACTAGCGGGGGAGGCAAGCAGTTCTTC. Translating gives CASSIDTSGGGKQFF. The chain combines TRBV19 with TRBJ2-1, with TRBD2 matching over 11 bases. There are 15 residues in the CDR3. V gave up 0 bases and J gave up 11 bases; unmatched junction bases: 6. Germline V CDR1 and CDR2: LNHDA, SQIVND (reference sequence).

The rearrangement uses TRBV5-6 and TRBJ2-7, with D perhaps TRBD1 (5 bases). Germline V gene lookup returns CDR1 SGHDT and CDR2 YYEEEE. Trimming cost V 5 bases and J 3 bases, with 12 bases left between them. The CDR3 is 13 amino acids. The CDR3 sequence is CASSRQKYYEQYF. The CDR3 nucleotides are TGTGCCAGCAGTCGACAGAAATACTACGAGCAGTACTTC.

The chain is built from TRBV6-6 and TRBJ1-1; perhaps TRBD1 as D (5 bases). The CDR3 length is 13 residues. Per the germline V gene, CDR1 is MNHNY and CDR2 is SVGAGI (reference sequence). Trimming stripped 7 bases from V and 8 bases from J, with 17 bases between. The CDR3 nucleotides are TGTGCCAGCACCACCAAAGCGGGACGAGAAGCTTTCTTT. This sequence encodes CASTTKAGREAFF.

This clone turned up a few times. The rearrangement joins TRBV6-4 to TRBJ2-1; the match to TRBD2 covers 16 bases. The junction had 3 bases not matched to a gene; V was cut back by 9 bases and J by 1 base. This CDR3 contains 16 residues. Germline V gives CDR1 MRHNA, CDR2 SNTAGT. Here the CDR3 DNA reads TGTGCCAGGGGACTAGCGGGAGGGCCATCCTACAATGAGCAGTTCTTC. This codes for CARGLAGGPSYNEQFF.

V usage is TRBV21-1 and J usage is TRBJ2-7; the table assigns TRBD2, which was not confirmed against the DNA. TRBV21-1 is described as a pseudogene. The CDR3 contains 15 residues. Here the CDR3 reads CASSRQRGITYEQYF. The CDR3 DNA reads TGTGCCAGCAGCAGGCAGCGGGGGATCACCTACGAGCAGTACTTC.

The chain carries TRBV5-8 and TRBJ2-1; 10 positions match TRBD2. V gave up 1 base and J gave up 7 bases; unmatched junction bases: 20. Germline CDR1 and CDR2: SGHTS and YDEGEE. The CDR3 runs 20 residues. The CDR3 DNA follows: TGTGCCAGCAGCTTGTGGACAGGGAAATCTAGCGGGAGAAGAGTAAATGAGCAGTTCTTC. It translates to CASSLWTGKSSGRRVNEQFF.

This chain joins TRBV10-3 and TRBJ1-4, with a possible D match to TRBD1 (5 bases). This CDR3 spans 16 amino acids. Germline V CDR1 and CDR2: ENHRY, SYGVKD. Trimming removed 5 bases at V and 5 bases at J, with 18 bases between. CDR3 region: CAISTVLTELNEKLFF. DNA for the CDR3: TGTGCCATCAGTACTGTCCTGACAGAACTAAATGAAAAACTGTTTTTT.

The rearrangement joins TRBV6-5 to TRBJ2-7; TRBD1 is a possible D gene (6 bases). V was pared by 7 bases and J by 0 bases, with 13 bases between. This CDR3 has 14 amino acids. Per the germline V gene, CDR1 is MNHEY and CDR2 is SVGAGI. The CDR3 loop is CASKGDRTSYEQYF. CDR3 nucleotide sequence: TGTGCCAGCAAGGGTGACAGGACCTCCTACGAGCAGTACTTC.

The V call is TRBV7-3, the J call TRBJ2-1; a possible D gene is TRBD1 (7 bases). The CDR3 is 15 residues long. The germline V gene encodes CDR1 SGHTA and CDR2 FQGTGA. With 2 bases removed from V and 4 bases from J, the gap between germline ends came to 12 bases. The CDR3 region is CASSLGQGGYNEQFF. CDR3 nucleotide sequence: TGTGCCAGCAGCTTAGGGCAGGGGGGATACAATGAGCAGTTCTTC.

This clone has just a few counts. This sample also contains other DNA sequences that code for the same CDR3. The CDR3 DNA sequence: TGCGCCAGCAGCTTGGCCGGGGAGACCCAGTACTTC. This sequence encodes CASSLAGETQYF. The genes are TRBV5-1 and TRBJ2-5; no definite D call. This CDR3 region has 12 residues. Trimming pared 0 bases from V and 5 bases from J, leaving 5 bases between. CDR1 is SGHRS, CDR2 YFSETQ, per germline.

The J gene is TRBJ2-7, the V gene TRBV9, with no clear D. CDR3 size: 15 residues. CDR1 is SGDLS and CDR2 is YYNGEE in the germline V gene. The V and J ends lost 2 bases and 0 bases respectively, with 12 bases between them. DNA of the CDR3: TGTGCCAGCAGCGTCAGTAGCTCGAGCTCCTACGAGCAGTACTTC. Protein sequence: CASSVSSSSSYEQYF.

The chain carries TRBV19 and TRBJ1-1; tentatively, D is TRBD1 (6 bases). This CDR3 contains 16 residues. The V gene lost 4 bases and the J gene lost 3 bases, with 18 bases spanning the gap. Germline loops: CDR1 LNHDA, CDR2 SQIVND (reference sequence). The DNA for the CDR3 is TGTGCCAGTAGTACAACCGCGACAGGAACTTACACTGAAGCTTTCTTT. It specifies CASSTTATGTYTEAFF.